The present entry profiles one TCR beta chain with its context. Via MiXCR, TCRdb re-called the 5' RACE reads, giving one row per CDR3 protein. The data hold 250,000 to 300,000 distinct CDR3 sequences, with under 20% observed a single time. This entry belongs to a study of T-cell memory formation after mild COVID-19. Study-level information: Clusters of TCRs were largely donor specific.

Trimming cost V 5 bases and J 1 base; bases outside gene matches: 5. CDR3 length: 14 amino acids. CDR1 is SGHKS and CDR2 is YYEKEE in the germline V gene (reference sequence). The specimen sequenced was PBMCs or a T cell subset sorted from them (not recorded which). The clonotype was recovered from a man between 18 and 35 years old who had mild COVID-19 (a few samples of this study predate the infection). Cell type and time point are not known. This chain links TRBV5-5 with TRBJ2-5; 7 bases line up with TRBD1. The CDR3: CASSPQGVQETQYF. The CDR3 DNA reads TGTGCCAGCAGTCCGCAGGGGGTCCAAGAGACCCAGTACTTC. The variable domain in full, with the rest retrieved from reference TRBV5-5 and TRBJ2-5, is DAGVTQSPTHLIKTRGQQVTLRCSPISGHKSVSWYQQVLGQGPQFIFQYYEKEERGRGNFPDRFSARQFPNYSSELNVNALLLGDSALYLCASSPQGVQETQYFGPGTRLLVL.